Here is one TCR beta chain with its context. Antigen: not known. The timepoints at which blood was sampled were baseline, cycle 4 day 1, and cycle 7 day 1. This record belongs to a study of OX40 agonist ivuxolimab in advanced cancers. General study results and limits: It was also the case that some nonresponders had low normalized T-cell clonal expansion. CD4+ and CD8+ T cells in blood underwent clonal expansion by week 6 at 0.1 to 3.0 mg/kg. Averaging showed that CD8+ T cells had more expanded clones than CD4+ did.

Assay used: immunoSEQ multiplex PCR; TCRdb lists only in-frame clones, some missing. The sample records just over 80,000 clones, roughly 87% being singletons. The V end was cut by 5 bases, the J end by 4 bases, with 15 bases between. CDR1 is LNHDA and CDR2 is SQIVND in the germline V gene (reference sequence). CDR3 length: 14 residues. This specimen consisted of CD4+ or CD8+ T cells sorted from blood, obtained in a trial of the OX40 agonist ivuxolimab. The sequence was collected from an adult with an advanced solid tumor such as melanoma, head and neck, liver or kidney cancer. V is TRBV19 and J is TRBJ2-7, with D possibly being TRBD1 or TRBD2 (6 bases each). The CDR3 DNA reads TGTGCCAGTAGTTCCCTCCGGGGGCGTTACGAGCAGTACTTC. Encoded protein: CASSSLRGRYEQYF.